This T cell receptor (beta chain) is from a study of OX40 agonist ivuxolimab in advanced cancers. Note on this clone: Antigen: not known.

Findings of the study overall: CD8+ T cells showed, on average, more clonal expansion than CD4+ cells. At 0.1 to 3.0 mg/kg, CD4+ and CD8+ blood T cells expanded clonally by week 6.

The germline V gene has CDR1 GTSNPN and CDR2 SVGIG (reference sequence). The CDR3 length is 12 residues. Assay: immunoSEQ multiplex PCR; the TCRdb copy retains only in-frame clones and omits some. The table records around 53,000 clones, 86% of them present only once. The J gene is TRBJ2-5, the V gene TRBV30; 10 nucleotides align to TRBD1. The J call may be in error: the DNA end matches TRBJ2-7 better. Sequenced material: CD4+ or CD8+ T cells sorted from blood, taken in a trial of the OX40 agonist ivuxolimab. This clonotype was obtained from an adult with an advanced solid tumor such as melanoma, head and neck, liver or kidney cancer. In nucleotides, the CDR3 is TGTGCCTGGGGGACAGGGGTCTACGAGCAGTACTTC. Encoded protein: CAWGTGVYEQYF.